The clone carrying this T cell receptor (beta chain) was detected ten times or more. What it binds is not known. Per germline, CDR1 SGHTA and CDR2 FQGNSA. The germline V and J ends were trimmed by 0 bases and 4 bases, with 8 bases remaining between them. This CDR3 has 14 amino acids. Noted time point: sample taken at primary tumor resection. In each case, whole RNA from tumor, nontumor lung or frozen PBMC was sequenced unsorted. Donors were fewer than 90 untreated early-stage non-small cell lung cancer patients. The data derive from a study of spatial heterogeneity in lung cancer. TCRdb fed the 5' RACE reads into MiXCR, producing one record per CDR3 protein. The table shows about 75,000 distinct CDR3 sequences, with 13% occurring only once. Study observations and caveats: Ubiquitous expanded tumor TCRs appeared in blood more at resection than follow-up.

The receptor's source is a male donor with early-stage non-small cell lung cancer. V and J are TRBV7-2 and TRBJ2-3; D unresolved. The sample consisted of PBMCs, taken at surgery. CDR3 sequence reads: CASSLALGADTQYF. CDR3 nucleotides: TGTGCCAGCAGCTTAGCCCTTGGGGCAGATACGCAGTATTTT.